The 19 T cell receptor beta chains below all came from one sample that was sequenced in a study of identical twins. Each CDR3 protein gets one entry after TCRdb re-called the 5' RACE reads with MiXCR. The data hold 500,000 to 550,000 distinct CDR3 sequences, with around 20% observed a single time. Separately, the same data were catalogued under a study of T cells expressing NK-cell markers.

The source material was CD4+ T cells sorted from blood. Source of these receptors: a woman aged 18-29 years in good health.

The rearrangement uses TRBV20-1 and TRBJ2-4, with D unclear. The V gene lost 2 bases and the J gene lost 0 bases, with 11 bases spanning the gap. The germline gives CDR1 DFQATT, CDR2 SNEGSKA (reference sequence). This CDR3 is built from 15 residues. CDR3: CSARPSPSAKNIQYF. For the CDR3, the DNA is TGCAGTGCTAGACCCTCTCCGTCAGCCAAAAACATTCAGTACTTC.

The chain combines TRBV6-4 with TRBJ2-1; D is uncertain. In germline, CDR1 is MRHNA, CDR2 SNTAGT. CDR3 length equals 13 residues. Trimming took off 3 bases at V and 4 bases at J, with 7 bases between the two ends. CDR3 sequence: CASSETLYNEQFF. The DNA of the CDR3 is TGTGCCAGCAGTGAGACACTTTACAATGAGCAGTTCTTC.

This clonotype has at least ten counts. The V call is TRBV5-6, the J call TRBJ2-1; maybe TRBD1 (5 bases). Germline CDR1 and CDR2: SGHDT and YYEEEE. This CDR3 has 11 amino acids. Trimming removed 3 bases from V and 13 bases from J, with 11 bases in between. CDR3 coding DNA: TGTGCCAGCAGCTCATCCGGACACCAGTTCTTC. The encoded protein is CASSSSGHQFF. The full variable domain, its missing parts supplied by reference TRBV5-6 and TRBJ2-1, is DAGVTQSPTHLIKTRGQQVTLRCSPKSGHDTVSWYQQALGQGPQFIFQYYEEEERQRGNFPDRFSGHQFPNYSSELNVNALLLGDSALYLCASSSSGHQFFGPGTRLTVL.

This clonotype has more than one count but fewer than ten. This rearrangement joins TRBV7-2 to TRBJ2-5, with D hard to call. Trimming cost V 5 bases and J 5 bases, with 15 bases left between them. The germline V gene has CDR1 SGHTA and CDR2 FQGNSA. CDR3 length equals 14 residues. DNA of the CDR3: TGTGCCAGCAGCCGCGTAGTTGGTCGGGAGACCCAGTACTTC. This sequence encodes CASSRVVGRETQYF.

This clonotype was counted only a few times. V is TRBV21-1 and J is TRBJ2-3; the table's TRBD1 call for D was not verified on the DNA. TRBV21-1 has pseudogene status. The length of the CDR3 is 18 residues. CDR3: CASSKLDPREPAGDTQYF. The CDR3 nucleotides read TGTGCCAGCAGCAAATTGGACCCCCGGGAGCCCGCGGGAGATACGCAGTATTTT.

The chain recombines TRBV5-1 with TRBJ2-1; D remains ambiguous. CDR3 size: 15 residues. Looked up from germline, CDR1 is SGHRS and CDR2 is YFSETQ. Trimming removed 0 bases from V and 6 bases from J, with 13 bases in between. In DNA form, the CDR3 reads TGCGCCAGCAGCTTGGGCTTCCCGAGCGTCAATGAGCAGTTCTTC. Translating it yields CASSLGFPSVNEQFF.

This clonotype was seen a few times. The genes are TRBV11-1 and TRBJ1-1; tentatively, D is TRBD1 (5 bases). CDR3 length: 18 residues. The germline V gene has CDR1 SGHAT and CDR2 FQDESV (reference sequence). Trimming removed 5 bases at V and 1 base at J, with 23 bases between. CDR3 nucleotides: TGTGCCAGCAGCCAACCCGGCGGGGGTAGGGATTGGAACACTGAAGCTTTCTTT. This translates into CASSQPGGGRDWNTEAFF.

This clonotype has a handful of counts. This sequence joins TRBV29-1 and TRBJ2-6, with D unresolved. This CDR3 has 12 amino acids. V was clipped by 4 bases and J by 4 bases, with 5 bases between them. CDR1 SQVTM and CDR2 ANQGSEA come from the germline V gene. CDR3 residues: CSVGVGANVLTF. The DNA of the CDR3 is TGCAGCGTTGGGGTCGGGGCCAACGTCCTGACTTTC.

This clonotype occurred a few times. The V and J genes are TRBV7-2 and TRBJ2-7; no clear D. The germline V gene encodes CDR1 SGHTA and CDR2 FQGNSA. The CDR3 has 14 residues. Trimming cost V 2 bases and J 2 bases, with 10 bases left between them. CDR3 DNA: TGTGCCAGCAGCTTAAATCGGCAGACCTACGAGCAGTACTTC. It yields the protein CASSLNRQTYEQYF.

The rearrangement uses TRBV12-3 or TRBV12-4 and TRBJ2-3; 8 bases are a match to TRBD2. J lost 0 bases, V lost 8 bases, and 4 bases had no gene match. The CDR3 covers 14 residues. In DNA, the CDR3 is TGTGCCAGCCGACAGCGGGGGAGCACAGATACGCAGTATTTT. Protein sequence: CASRQRGSTDTQYF.

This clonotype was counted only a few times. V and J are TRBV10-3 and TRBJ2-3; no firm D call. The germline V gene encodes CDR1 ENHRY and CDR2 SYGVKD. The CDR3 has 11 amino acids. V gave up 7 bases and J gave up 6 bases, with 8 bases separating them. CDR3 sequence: CAIKTGDTQYF. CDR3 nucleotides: TGTGCCATCAAGACTGGGGATACGCAGTATTTT.

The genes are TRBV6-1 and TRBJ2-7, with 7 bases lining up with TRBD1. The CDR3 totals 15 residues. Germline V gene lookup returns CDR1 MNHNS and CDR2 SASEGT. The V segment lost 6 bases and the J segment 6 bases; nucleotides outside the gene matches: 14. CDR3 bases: TGTGCCAGCAGCCGCCAGTCGACAGGGATTTCCGAGCAGTACTTC. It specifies CASSRQSTGISEQYF.

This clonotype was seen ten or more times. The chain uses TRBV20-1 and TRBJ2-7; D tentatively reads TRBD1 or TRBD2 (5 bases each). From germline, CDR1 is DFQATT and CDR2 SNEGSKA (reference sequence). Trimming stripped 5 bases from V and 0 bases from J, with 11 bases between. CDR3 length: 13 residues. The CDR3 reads CSAGTGSSYEQYF. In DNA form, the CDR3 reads TGCAGTGCTGGGACGGGGAGCTCCTACGAGCAGTACTTC.

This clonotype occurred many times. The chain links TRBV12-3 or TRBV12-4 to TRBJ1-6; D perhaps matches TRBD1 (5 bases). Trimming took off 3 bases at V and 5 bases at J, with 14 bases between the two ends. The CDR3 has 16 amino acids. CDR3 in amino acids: CASSLSGGGDNSPLHF. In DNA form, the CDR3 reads TGTGCCAGCAGTTTGAGCGGGGGGGGAGATAATTCACCCCTCCACTTT.

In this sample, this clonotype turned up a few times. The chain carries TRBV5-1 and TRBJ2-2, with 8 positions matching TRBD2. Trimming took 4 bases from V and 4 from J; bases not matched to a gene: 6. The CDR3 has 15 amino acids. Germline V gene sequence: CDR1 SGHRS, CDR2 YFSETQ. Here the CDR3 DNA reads TGCGCCAGCAGCCGGGAGGGGACGGGCACCGGGGAGCTGTTTTTT. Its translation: CASSREGTGTGELFF.

The DNA for the CDR3 is TGCAGTGCTAGACAATCCCCTAGGGAGCAGTACTTC. Protein: CSARQSPREQYF. This chain connects TRBV20-1 to TRBJ2-7; D not resolved. With 2 bases removed from V and 7 bases from J, the gap between germline ends came to 12 bases. Germline CDR1 is DFQATT and CDR2 is SNEGSKA (reference sequence). The CDR3 sequence is 12 residues long.

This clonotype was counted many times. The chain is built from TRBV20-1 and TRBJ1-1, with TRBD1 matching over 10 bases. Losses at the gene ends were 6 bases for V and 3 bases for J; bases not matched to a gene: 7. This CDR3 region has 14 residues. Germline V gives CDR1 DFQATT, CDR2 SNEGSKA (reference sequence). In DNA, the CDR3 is TGCAGTGCGCAGACCGGGACAGGGGACACTGAAGCTTTCTTT. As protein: CSAQTGTGDTEAFF.

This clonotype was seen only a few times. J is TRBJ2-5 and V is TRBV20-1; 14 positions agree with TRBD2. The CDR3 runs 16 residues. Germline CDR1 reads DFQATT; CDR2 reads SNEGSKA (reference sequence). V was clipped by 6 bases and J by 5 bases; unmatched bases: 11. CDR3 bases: TGCAGTGCAAAACCGGGACTAGCGGGAGTAGGGGAGACCCAGTACTTC. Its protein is CSAKPGLAGVGETQYF.

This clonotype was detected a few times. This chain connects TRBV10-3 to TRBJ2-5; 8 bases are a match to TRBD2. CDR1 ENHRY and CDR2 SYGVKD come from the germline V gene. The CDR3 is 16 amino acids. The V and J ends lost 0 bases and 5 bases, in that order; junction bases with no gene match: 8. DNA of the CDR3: TGTGCCATCAGTGAGTCCGGGGGGGGCCGCCGGGAGACCCAGTACTTC. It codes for CAISESGGGRRETQYF.